What follows are 14 T cell receptor beta chains derived from one specimen sequenced in a study of T cell repertoires in cytomegalovirus infection. These receptors have no known antigen. TCRdb re-derived calls from the reads in MiXCR, one entry per CDR3 protein. The table shows fewer than 950,000 distinct CDR3 sequences, with about 30% occurring only once. The sequenced sample was cultured CD8+ T cells from PBMCs, obtained from culture after CMV antigen stimulation. The source of these receptors is a human donor in good health (CMV status not recorded). Some clones in this sample may be carry-over from other donors' samples.

This chain links TRBV27 with TRBJ1-3; D may be TRBD1 (6 bases). The V gene lost 6 bases and the J gene lost 0 bases, with 9 bases spanning the gap. Per germline, CDR1 MNHEY and CDR2 SMNVEV (reference sequence). The CDR3 runs 14 residues. In DNA form, the CDR3 reads TGTGCCAGCAGCGGACAGAGCTCTGGAAACACCATATATTTT. Its protein is CASSGQSSGNTIYF.

Comment on this clonotype: A read error may produce the germline difference seen at one junction end. This chain uses TRBV7-6 with TRBJ1-6; no clear D gene. The germline gives CDR1 SGHVS, CDR2 FNYEAQ. The CDR3 is 14 amino acids. In nucleotides, the CDR3 is TGTGCCAGCAGCTTAGGCGGACTGAATTCACCCCACCACTTT. This translates into CASSLGGLNSPHHF.

The chain joins TRBV2 to TRBJ1-2, with TRBD1 as a possible D gene (5 bases). This CDR3 is built from 13 residues. Germline V CDR1 and CDR2: SNHLY, FYNNEI. V dropped 6 bases and J dropped 6 bases, with 14 bases sitting between them. The CDR3: CASRLSSGDGYTF. CDR3 sequence (DNA): TGTGCCAGCAGGTTGAGTTCGGGGGATGGCTACACCTTC.

The chain uses TRBV4-1 and TRBJ1-1; D is ambiguous. The CDR3 contains 14 residues. Deletions cut 4 bases from V and 1 base from J, with 10 bases between. Germline V gene data show CDR1 as MGHRA and CDR2 as YSYEKL. The CDR3 loop reads CASSLADTNTEAFF. CDR3 DNA sequence: TGCGCCAGCAGCCTAGCCGACACGAACACTGAAGCTTTCTTT.

This clonotype was seen more than once but under ten times. The genes are TRBV4-1 and TRBJ1-2; D gene ambiguous. The CDR3 is 15 amino acids. Germline V lookup: CDR1 MGHRA, CDR2 YSYEKL. V lost 0 bases, J lost 8 bases, and 16 bases lay in between. The DNA for the CDR3 is TGCGCCAGCAGCCAAGATGGATTACAGACTTCAGGCTACACCTTC. Residues: CASSQDGLQTSGYTF.

This clonotype was found a few times. This chain links TRBV6-6 with TRBJ2-3; 11 bases line up with TRBD1. The CDR3 has 15 residues. CDR1 and CDR2 from the germline V gene are MNHNY and SVGAGI (reference sequence). With V trimmed by 6 bases and J by 5 bases, 7 bases remained unmatched. The CDR3 nucleotides read TGTGCCAGCAGCCAAGGACAGGGGGCCGGAGATACGCAGTATTTT. Translated, it gives CASSQGQGAGDTQYF.

This clonotype was counted between two and nine times. This chain links TRBV12-3 or TRBV12-4 with TRBJ2-4, with a possible D match to TRBD1 (5 bases). This CDR3 comprises 12 residues. Trimming shortened V by 4 bases and J by 4 bases, and 5 bases separated the two germline ends. The CDR3 here is CASSSGKNIQYF. CDR3 in DNA: TGTGCCAGCAGTTCAGGGAAAAACATTCAGTACTTC.

V gene TRBV12-3 or TRBV12-4 combines with J gene TRBJ1-2, with 7 bases aligning to TRBD1. With V trimmed by 6 bases and J by 4 bases, 20 bases remained unmatched. The CDR3 covers 18 residues. The CDR3 nucleotides are TGTGCCAGCAGCCACCCGAAGCAGCCGTCAGGGGGGTCCTATGGCTACACCTTC. Translated, it gives CASSHPKQPSGGSYGYTF.

This clonotype was recorded many times. The rearrangement joins TRBV7-6 to TRBJ2-3, with D possibly matching TRBD2 (6 bases). This CDR3 is 16 amino acids long. Germline CDR1 SGHVS, CDR2 FNYEAQ. V was shortened by 5 bases and J by 1 base, with 16 bases between the two germline ends. The CDR3 nucleotides are TGTGCCAGCAGCGACCGAGGCGGGGAAGGCACAGATACGCAGTATTTT. Amino acid sequence: CASSDRGGEGTDTQYF.

The chain has TRBV25-1 and TRBJ2-3; 7 bases are shared with TRBD1. This CDR3 is built from 14 residues. The germline gives CDR1 MGHDK, CDR2 SYGVNS. V trimming: 0 bases; J trimming: 7 bases; junction bases outside the gene matches: 4. CDR3: CASSEYHRGHTQYF. The DNA of the CDR3 is TGTGCCAGCAGTGAATACCACAGGGGACATACGCAGTATTTT.

This clonotype was detected many times. The rearrangement joins TRBV7-8 to TRBJ2-3, with a possible D match to TRBD2 (5 bases). CDR1 SGHVS and CDR2 FQNEAQ come from the germline V gene. Trimming took off 1 base at V and 0 bases at J, with 11 bases between the two ends. This CDR3 has 16 residues. The CDR3 spells CASSLVRDTSTDTQYF. In nucleotides, the CDR3 is TGTGCCAGCAGCTTAGTCCGGGATACTAGCACAGATACGCAGTATTTT.

On this clonotype itself: Given a much more abundant clone one base away, this may be a read error. V and J are TRBV4-1 and TRBJ2-1; D gene unclear. Per the germline V gene, CDR1 is MGHRA and CDR2 is YSYEKL. The CDR3 covers 18 residues. The CDR3 DNA reads as TGCGCCAGCAGCCAAGATTCCCCCACTACCGGCTACTACAATGTGCAGTTCTTC. This encodes CASSQDSPTTGYYNVQFF.

The gene calls are TRBV27 and TRBJ2-7; D remains unclear. Between the trimmed V and J ends, which lost 0 bases and 7 bases, there was a span of 10 bases. The CDR3 extends over 13 amino acids. Germline CDR1 is MNHEY and CDR2 is SMNVEV (reference sequence). The CDR3 DNA follows: TGTGCCAGCAGTTTATCTGGACCCCAGGAGCAGTACTTC. It is translated as CASSLSGPQEQYF.

This sequence joins TRBV6-6 and TRBJ2-4, with 11 bases lining up with TRBD2. Germline assignment: CDR1 MNHNY and CDR2 SVGAGI (reference sequence). Trimming removed 2 bases from V and 1 base from J; junction bases left unmatched: 13. There are 20 residues in the CDR3. The CDR3 loop is CASSYPALAGEVVAKNIQYF. DNA of the CDR3: TGTGCCAGCAGTTACCCGGCACTAGCGGGGGAAGTGGTGGCCAAAAACATTCAGTACTTC.